The 22 T cell receptor beta chains given below trace back to one sample, sequenced in a study of cytomegalovirus exposure and HLA in healthy donors. Repertoires were generated with immunoSEQ multiplex PCR, while TCRdb's copy carries only in-frame clones and drops some. The table has some 250,000 clones, 90% seen once. Sequencing was performed on PBMCs. The receptors derive from a woman younger than 35 in good health and CMV-seronegative.

The chain couples TRBV15 to TRBJ2-2, with D maybe TRBD1 (6 bases). V shed 4 bases and J shed 4 bases, with 13 bases lying between them. The germline V gene has CDR1 LNHNV and CDR2 YYDKDF (reference sequence). CDR3 size: 15 residues. CDR3 residues: CATSNQGHLTGELFF. The CDR3 coding sequence is TGTGCCACCAGCAACCAGGGACACCTCACCGGGGAGCTGTTTTTT.

This chain joins TRBV7-7 and TRBJ1-4; possible D gene TRBD1, 5 bases. Trimming shortened V by 2 bases and J by 5 bases, and 9 bases separated the two germline ends. The CDR3 covers 14 residues. From germline, CDR1 is SSHAT and CDR2 FNYEAQ (reference sequence). The CDR3 bases are TGTGCCAGCAGCTTAACAGGCATAAATGAAAAACTGTTTTTT. This gives the protein CASSLTGINEKLFF.

The chain uses TRBV9 and TRBJ1-1; 12 nucleotides match TRBD1. The CDR3 is 14 amino acids. Trimming at V came to 3 bases and at J to 6 bases, leaving 3 bases not matched to a gene. Germline CDR1 is SGDLS and CDR2 is YYNGEE. The CDR3 sequence: CASSGGTGGPEAFF. CDR3 DNA sequence: TGTGCCAGCAGCGGCGGGACAGGGGGCCCTGAAGCTTTCTTT. The full variable domain, rest sourced from reference TRBV9 and TRBJ1-1, is DSGVTQTPKHLITATGQRVTLRCSPRSGDLSVYWYQQSLDQGLQFLIQYYNGEERAKGNILERFSAQQFPDLHSELNLSSLELGDSALYFCASSGGTGGPEAFFGQGTRLTVV.

The table lists this clone with a few counts. V usage is TRBV7-9 and J usage is TRBJ1-1; maybe TRBD1 (6 bases). CDR3 length: 13 residues. Deletions cut 0 bases from V and 11 bases from J, with 13 bases between. CDR1 is SEHNR and CDR2 is FQNEAQ in the germline V gene (reference sequence). In DNA form, the CDR3 reads TGTGCCAGCAGCTTAGCCACGGGCCAGGGGGCTTTCTTT. This codes for CASSLATGQGAFF.

V is TRBV6-5 and J is TRBJ1-1; 7 bases line up with TRBD1. The CDR3 runs 13 residues. Germline V gene lookup returns CDR1 MNHEY and CDR2 SVGAGI. V shed 8 bases, J shed 1 base, and the junction held 4 bases outside the gene matches. For the CDR3, the DNA is TGTGCCAGCGGGACAGTGGGGAACACTGAAGCTTTCTTT. This encodes CASGTVGNTEAFF.

This clone was observed a single time. This chain uses TRBV2 with TRBJ2-1; 15 bases are a match to TRBD2. CDR3 size: 17 residues. Germline CDR1 is SNHLY and CDR2 is FYNNEI. Trimming at V came to 5 bases and at J to 3 bases, leaving 5 bases not matched to a gene. CDR3 amino acids: CASSSGTSGGRYNEQFF. DNA for the CDR3: TGTGCCAGCAGTTCCGGGACTAGCGGGGGGCGCTACAATGAGCAGTTCTTC.

This chain joins TRBV1 and TRBJ1-4; the table's D call, TRBD1, was not checked against the DNA. TRBV1 is labeled a pseudogene. The CDR3 runs to 22 residues. CDR3 DNA sequence: TGCACCAGCAGCCAAGATCGGGTCATTTCGACAGGGCCTCGTGCAACTAATGAAAAACTGTTTTTT. Protein product: CTSSQDRVISTGPRATNEKLFF.

V is TRBV5-1 and J is TRBJ2-7, with TRBD2 matching 12 bases. The CDR3 is 16 amino acids. Per the germline V gene, CDR1 is SGHRS and CDR2 is YFSETQ. Trimming cost V 0 bases and J 3 bases; bases outside gene matches: 4. CDR3 coding DNA: TGCGCCAGCAGCTTGGGACTAGCGGGGGACGGCTACGAGCAGTACTTC. This encodes CASSLGLAGDGYEQYF.

The genes are TRBV28 and TRBJ2-3; no definite D call. The CDR3 extends over 13 amino acids. Per the germline V gene, CDR1 is MDHEN and CDR2 is SYDVKM. V was clipped by 3 bases and J by 5 bases, with 9 bases between them. Here the CDR3 DNA reads TGTGCCAGCAGTTTTCGACTCCGAGATACGCAGTATTTT. This sequence encodes CASSFRLRDTQYF.

V gene TRBV27 combines with J gene TRBJ2-3; TRBD2 is a possible D gene (5 bases). The V gene's germline CDR1 is MNHEY and CDR2 SMNVEV (reference sequence). Trimming took 6 bases from V and 0 from J, leaving 10 bases between them. This CDR3 is built from 14 residues. DNA of the CDR3: TGTGCCAGCAGGGACTTCAGTAGCACAGATACGCAGTATTTT. Encoded protein: CASRDFSSTDTQYF.

The chain combines TRBV27 with TRBJ2-1; 7 bases agree with TRBD1. Germline loops: CDR1 MNHEY, CDR2 SMNVEV (reference sequence). This CDR3 spans 15 amino acids. V was pared by 5 bases and J by 5 bases, with 9 bases of the junction left unmatched. The CDR3 sequence is CASSLTGFMNNEQFF. CDR3 in DNA: TGTGCCAGCAGTCTGACAGGGTTCATGAACAATGAGCAGTTCTTC.

This chain joins TRBV7-9 and TRBJ1-1, with a tentative D call TRBD1 (5 bases). CDR1 and CDR2 (germline): SEHNR, FQNEAQ (reference sequence). The CDR3 length is 13 residues. V lost 1 base, J lost 11 bases, and 14 bases lay in between. DNA for the CDR3: TGTGCCAGCAGCTTAGTCTCCGGGGGGGGTGCTTTCTTT. It yields the protein CASSLVSGGGAFF. Complete variable domain (other parts from reference TRBV7-9 and TRBJ1-1): DTGVSQNPRHKITKRGQNVTFRCDPISEHNRLYWYRQTLGQGPEFLTYFQNEAQLEKSRLLSDRFSAERPKGSFSTLEIQRTEQGDSAMYLCASSLVSGGGAFFGQGTRLTVV.

The genes are TRBV9 and TRBJ2-7, with TRBD1 matching over 7 bases. Germline values: CDR1 SGDLS, CDR2 YYNGEE. The CDR3 extends over 14 amino acids. V lost 4 bases and J lost 0; bases outside the gene matches: 4. CDR3 nucleotide sequence: TGTGCCAGCAGCCCCAGGGACAGCTCCTACGAGCAGTACTTC. It is translated as CASSPRDSSYEQYF. Based on the CDR3 plus reference TRBV9 and TRBJ2-7, the full variable domain is DSGVTQTPKHLITATGQRVTLRCSPRSGDLSVYWYQQSLDQGLQFLIQYYNGEERAKGNILERFSAQQFPDLHSELNLSSLELGDSALYFCASSPRDSSYEQYFGPGTRLTVT.

The J gene is TRBJ2-4, the V gene TRBV18; tentatively, D is TRBD1 (5 bases). Deletions cut 3 bases from V and 0 bases from J, with 12 bases between. There are 16 residues in the CDR3. From germline, CDR1 is KGHSH and CDR2 LQKENI. The CDR3 bases are TGTGCCAGCTCACCTACGGACATTCTAGCCAAAAACATTCAGTACTTC. Protein product: CASSPTDILAKNIQYF.

The gene calls are TRBV6-5 and TRBJ2-7; D may be TRBD2 (7 bases). Trimming stripped 2 bases from V and 1 base from J, with 12 bases between. CDR1 MNHEY and CDR2 SVGAGI come from the germline V gene. This CDR3 region has 15 residues. The CDR3 nucleotides read TGTGCCAGCAGTTACACGGGGGGCATATCCTACGAGCAGTACTTC. This encodes CASSYTGGISYEQYF.

This chain links TRBV27 with TRBJ2-2, with 8 bases matching TRBD1. V was clipped by 1 base and J by 4 bases; unmatched bases: 11. In germline, CDR1 is MNHEY, CDR2 SMNVEV (reference sequence). CDR3 size: 18 residues. The CDR3 spells CASSLLYQGAGSTGELFF. CDR3 DNA: TGTGCCAGCAGTTTATTATATCAGGGGGCAGGGAGCACCGGGGAGCTGTTTTTT.

This clone was seen a single time. The gene calls are TRBV7-8 and TRBJ2-7, with 9 bases lining up with TRBD2. This CDR3 has 14 residues. The germline V gene has CDR1 SGHVS and CDR2 FQNEAQ. V lost 6 bases and J lost 3; bases outside the gene matches: 6. This CDR3 is CASRSNSGGYEQYF. The CDR3 coding sequence is TGTGCCAGCAGATCTAATAGCGGGGGCTACGAGCAGTACTTC.

The table lists this clone with a few counts. The chain uses TRBV28 and TRBJ2-7, with 7 bases identical to TRBD2. This CDR3 is 14 amino acids long. The V gene's germline CDR1 is MDHEN and CDR2 SYDVKM. The V and J ends lost 5 bases and 3 bases, in that order; junction bases with no gene match: 7. CDR3 DNA: TGTGCCAGCAGTGAGACCGGGACTATCTACGAGCAGTACTTC. As protein: CASSETGTIYEQYF.

The chain employs TRBV4-3 and TRBJ2-3; 7 nucleotides match TRBD2. With V trimmed by 7 bases and J by 2 bases, 12 bases remained unmatched. This CDR3 has 16 residues. Germline V lookup: CDR1 LGHNA, CDR2 YSLEER. The CDR3 nucleotides are TGCGCCAGCACCCTGACACTAGCGACTCTCACAGATACGCAGTATTTT. This sequence encodes CASTLTLATLTDTQYF.

V gene TRBV6-5 combines with J gene TRBJ1-1; no firm D call. CDR1 MNHEY and CDR2 SVGAGI come from the germline V gene. Trimming stripped 6 bases from V and 5 bases from J, with 13 bases between. The length of the CDR3 is 13 residues. In DNA, the CDR3 is TGTGCCAGCAGCCTTACAAGGCGGACTGAAGCTTTCTTT. Translated, it gives CASSLTRRTEAFF.

The chain is built from TRBV11-2 and TRBJ1-1; 7 bases map to TRBD1. From germline, CDR1 is SGHAT and CDR2 FQNNGV. The CDR3 is made up of 14 amino acids. The V segment lost 5 bases and the J segment 2 bases; nucleotides outside the gene matches: 5. The CDR3 here is CASSPGQSNTEAFF. The CDR3, as DNA: TGTGCCAGCAGCCCGGGACAGTCAAACACTGAAGCTTTCTTT.

The V call is TRBV7-9, the J call TRBJ2-1, with 11 bases that match TRBD1. This CDR3 is 15 amino acids long. Germline V lookup: CDR1 SEHNR, CDR2 FQNEAQ (reference sequence). V lost 4 bases to trimming and J lost 9 bases; unmatched junction nucleotides: 8. CDR3 DNA: TGTGCCAGCAGCTCGAGGAGGACAGGGGGCTCTGAGCAGTTCTTC. Its translation is CASSSRRTGGSEQFF.